The subject of this entry is one T cell receptor beta chain. This clone was found once. No cognate antigen has been identified for it. Base qualities are missing; no much larger clone stands one base away. This record belongs to a study of blood T cell repertoires in COVID-19 (dated by TCRdb to between 2020 and 2021). About the full investigation: Samples from collaborators originated in the United States, Italy and Spain and spanned both the acute and convalescent phases of COVID-19. The material from the prospective study consisted of cDNA or gDNA derived from T cells, B-cell-depleted T cells, or PBMCs. The dataset comprised deeply sampled blood TCRbeta repertoires from subjects exposed to, actively infected with, or recovered from COVID-19. A freely available public database, intended as a resource for researchers studying the immune response to SARS-CoV-2, is where the repertoires were released. The samples were drawn from the first 160 participants of the ongoing ImmuneRACE study and from 950 to 1,500 subjects provided by 6 global collaborators. Nearly every sample came with metadata listing a de-identified subject ID, COVID-19 status, age in years and sex. Where available, HLA class I and class II types were obtained from metadata supplied by the sample provider rather than from assay-based typing. Broad study findings and their caveats: Clinical and demographic metadata were provided uncurated, with the amount varying by source and participant.

V is pared back by 5 bases and J by 4 bases, with 8 bases lying between the germline termini. CDR1 and CDR2 were assigned from the germline V gene as SGHTA and FQGNSA. Reading from cysteine to phenylalanine, the CDR3 counts 12 amino acids. Only CDR3 DNA is held: 36 bases, read in frame from base 1. Whole blood was collected in K2EDTA tubes by collaborating institutions according to the institutions' own protocols. For TCRbeta analysis, collaborator samples were shipped as frozen whole blood, as isolated PBMCs, or as DNA extracted from either sample type. TCRbeta CDR3 regions were amplified from genomic DNA using the immunoSEQ Assay, a bias-controlled multiplex PCR. From the authors' description of their analysis: The number of nucleated cells in each sample was estimated from the amplification of reference gene primers within the assay. To quantify the absolute abundance of each unique TCRbeta CDR3 rearrangement, sequence reads were collapsed and filtered. For each sample, productive Simpson clonality was calculated as the square root of Simpson's diversity index over productive rearrangements. TCRdb's version of the immuneACCESS table is confined to in-frame rearrangements and falls short of the full clone set. An unresolved V gene accounts for under half of the shortfall where checked; the remainder is of unknown origin. V, J and clone size are those of that table, while D and trimming were read from the DNA. The sample table records some 250,000 clones; roughly 83% of these occur just once. Approximately 30% of the sample is held by the ten biggest clonotypes.

The sequence joins TRBV7-2 to TRBJ1-2; TRBD1 might be the D gene, on 5 matching bases. The sequence was collected from a man aged 35 to 55 with acute or convalescent COVID-19. Sequencing was carried out using peripheral blood. The CDR3 amino acid sequence is: CASSKDTYGYTF. The sequenced DNA: TGTGCCAGCAGCAAGGACACCTATGGCTACACCTTC.